This passage covers 23 T cell receptor beta chains from one sample sequenced in a study of CD8+ T cells in alopecia areata. Extracted RNA was reverse transcribed into cDNA, the sequencing template. Sequencing was performed with immunoSEQ multiplex PCR; in TCRdb, only in-frame clones are kept and a portion is missing. Here the sample spans some 100,000 clones, around two fifths being singletons. The sample was CD4+ T cells sorted from blood. These receptor sequences come from a human donor with alopecia areata.

The chain employs TRBV5-1 and TRBJ2-1; TRBD2 might be the D (6 bases). The CDR3 has 13 amino acids. Germline lookup yields CDR1 SGHRS and CDR2 YFSETQ. V was trimmed by 3 bases and J by 6 bases, leaving 10 bases between them. For the CDR3, the DNA is TGCGCCAGCAGCTCCCGACTAGGCAATGAGCAGTTCTTC. Translating it yields CASSSRLGNEQFF.

The chain carries TRBV28 and TRBJ2-1; TRBD2 agrees at 8 bases. The V gene's germline CDR1 is MDHEN and CDR2 SYDVKM. Trimming removed 7 bases from V and 10 bases from J; junction bases left unmatched: 15. The CDR3 has 15 amino acids. CDR3 amino acids: CASTPGSGRGYEQFF. The CDR3 DNA is TGTGCCAGCACCCCGGGGAGCGGGAGAGGATACGAGCAGTTCTTC.

The chain links TRBV28 to TRBJ1-2; D perhaps matches TRBD1 (5 bases). Trimming took off 10 bases at V and 0 bases at J, with 18 bases between the two ends. CDR3 size: 15 residues. Germline V gene sequence: CDR1 MDHEN, CDR2 SYDVKM. The DNA of the CDR3 is TGTGCCACTTCGGAATGGGGCCCAACTAACTATGGCTACACCTTC. Protein sequence: CATSEWGPTNYGYTF.

V and J are TRBV28 and TRBJ2-7, with D maybe TRBD1 (7 bases). Trimming stripped 4 bases from V and 12 bases from J, with 19 bases between. Germline CDR1 and CDR2: MDHEN and SYDVKM. This CDR3 has 13 residues. This chain's CDR3 is CASSSRRRDSRYF. For the CDR3, the DNA is TGTGCCAGCAGTTCGAGACGGCGGGACAGTAGGTACTTC.

In this sample, this clone turned up a few times. This chain connects TRBV30 to TRBJ1-1; D is perhaps TRBD1 (5 bases). Germline assignment: CDR1 GTSNPN and CDR2 SVGIG (reference sequence). There are 14 residues in the CDR3. The V end lost 2 bases, the J end lost 0 bases, and 10 bases lay between the germline ends. CDR3: CAWSWAGLNTEAFF. As DNA, the CDR3 is TGTGCCTGGAGTTGGGCAGGGCTGAACACTGAAGCTTTCTTT. The full variable domain, rest sourced from reference TRBV30 and TRBJ1-1, is SQTIHQWPATLVQPVGSPLSLECTVEGTSNPNLYWYRQAAGRGLQLLFYSVGIGQISSEVPQNLSASRPQDRQFILSSKKLLLSDSGFYLCAWSWAGLNTEAFFGQGTRLTVV.

V and J are TRBV5-6 and TRBJ2-1, with a tentative D call TRBD2 (5 bases). Germline V CDR1 and CDR2: SGHDT, YYEEEE. The CDR3 runs to 14 residues. The germline V and J ends were trimmed by 4 bases and 4 bases, with 12 bases remaining between them. For the CDR3, the DNA is TGTGCCAGCAGCCTAGGACTTCCTTACAATGAGCAGTTCTTC. The encoded protein is CASSLGLPYNEQFF.

This clone was picked up one time. The chain employs TRBV9 and TRBJ2-3; the match to TRBD2 covers 7 bases. Trimming took 0 bases from V and 7 from J; bases not matched to a gene: 11. CDR3 length: 16 residues. CDR1 is SGDLS, CDR2 YYNGEE, per germline. The CDR3 DNA reads TGTGCCAGCAGCGTAGCCCCTGGCGGGGGATTGAATACGCAGTATTTT. It encodes CASSVAPGGGLNTQYF. The complete variable domain, with remaining parts taken from reference TRBV9 and TRBJ2-3, reads DSGVTQTPKHLITATGQRVTLRCSPRSGDLSVYWYQQSLDQGLQFLIQYYNGEERAKGNILERFSAQQFPDLHSELNLSSLELGDSALYFCASSVAPGGGLNTQYFGPGTRLTVL.

The table lists this clone with a few counts. The chain joins TRBV2 to TRBJ2-1, with D tentatively TRBD1 (5 bases). The CDR3 runs 13 residues. V was trimmed by 2 bases and J by 6 bases, leaving 8 bases between them. CDR1 SNHLY and CDR2 FYNNEI come from the germline V gene. The CDR3 sequence is CASSEPRVNEQFF. In DNA, the CDR3 is TGTGCCAGCAGTGAACCCAGGGTCAATGAGCAGTTCTTC.

CDR3 residues: CASSPQGGLYNEQFF. The DNA for the CDR3 is TGTGCCAGCAGCCCGCAGGGAGGGCTTTACAATGAGCAGTTCTTC. The rearrangement links TRBV7-9 to TRBJ2-1, with TRBD2 matching over 7 bases. This CDR3 comprises 15 residues. V lost 5 bases and J lost 4; bases outside the gene matches: 8. CDR1 is SEHNR, CDR2 FQNEAQ, per germline (reference sequence).

The J gene is TRBJ1-2, the V gene TRBV6-6; D remains ambiguous. Trimming removed 6 bases from V and 0 bases from J, with 8 bases in between. The germline CDR1 and CDR2 sequences are MNHNY and SVGAGI (reference sequence). CDR3 length: 13 amino acids. The CDR3: CASRLGPNYGYTF. For the CDR3, the DNA is TGTGCCAGCAGGCTAGGTCCTAACTATGGCTACACCTTC.

The J gene is TRBJ1-1, the V gene TRBV29-1; D is uncertain. V lost 8 bases and J 0 bases, leaving 13 bases between the germline ends. Germline loops: CDR1 SQVTM, CDR2 ANQGSEA. The CDR3 is 13 residues long. The CDR3 nucleotides are TGCAGCTCTGGGCCCCTCTTGAACACTGAAGCTTTCTTT. The encoded protein is CSSGPLLNTEAFF.

The chain is built from TRBV5-6 and TRBJ2-7; D gene uncertain. CDR1 is SGHDT and CDR2 is YYEEEE in the germline V gene. The CDR3 sequence is 13 residues long. The V gene lost 4 bases and the J gene lost 2 bases, with 10 bases spanning the gap. CDR3 amino acids: CASSPLRPYEQYF. DNA for the CDR3: TGTGCCAGCAGCCCTCTCCGCCCCTACGAGCAGTACTTC.

In its sample, this clone was seen a few times. The V and J genes are TRBV4-2 and TRBJ1-4; D may be TRBD1 (5 bases). The CDR3 loop spans 15 amino acids. Trimming left V 0 bases short and J 2 bases short, with 7 bases between. Germline CDR1 LGHNA, CDR2 YNFKEQ. CDR3 amino acids: CASSQDGTTNEKLFF. DNA of the CDR3: TGTGCCAGCAGCCAAGACGGGACGACTAATGAAAAACTGTTTTTT.

The rearrangement uses TRBV2 and TRBJ1-4; D ambiguous. The germline V and J ends were trimmed by 6 bases and 7 bases, with 6 bases remaining between them. The CDR3 loop spans 11 amino acids. Germline V lookup: CDR1 SNHLY, CDR2 FYNNEI. The CDR3 loop is CASSLSEKLFF. The CDR3 region has the DNA TGTGCCAGCAGCTTGAGTGAAAAACTGTTTTTT.

This clone has a handful of counts. The chain combines TRBV29-1 with TRBJ2-7, with 7 bases aligning to TRBD2. Germline CDR1 SQVTM, CDR2 ANQGSEA. The V gene end was trimmed by 7 bases and the J gene end by 2 bases; junction bases not matched to a gene: 8. CDR3 length equals 13 residues. CDR3 loop: CSAGRGGAYEQYF. The CDR3, as DNA: TGCAGCGCTGGTAGGGGAGGGGCCTACGAGCAGTACTTC.

J is TRBJ2-1 and V is TRBV29-1; the D is unclear. There are 11 residues in the CDR3. Germline lookup yields CDR1 SQVTM and CDR2 ANQGSEA. With 8 bases removed from V and 5 bases from J, the gap between germline ends came to 10 bases. This CDR3 reads CSTRANNEQFF. The CDR3 DNA sequence: TGCAGCACCCGGGCCAACAATGAGCAGTTCTTC.

The CDR3 spells CASSLVLGAYEQYF. DNA of the CDR3: TGTGCCAGCAGCTTAGTGTTAGGGGCTTACGAGCAGTACTTC. The gene calls are TRBV7-6 and TRBJ2-7, with D possibly being TRBD1 (5 bases). Germline CDR1 reads SGHVS; CDR2 reads FNYEAQ. The CDR3 sequence is 14 residues long. Trimming took off 1 base at V and 4 bases at J, with 11 bases between the two ends.

The rearrangement links TRBV11-2 to TRBJ2-1; 8 bases line up with TRBD2. CDR3 length: 15 residues. Germline V CDR1 and CDR2: SGHAT, FQNNGV. The ends lost 5 bases at V and 4 bases at J; junction bases unmatched: 7. The DNA for the CDR3 is TGTGCCAGCAGCGTCACTAGCGGCTTATACAATGAGCAGTTCTTC. Residues: CASSVTSGLYNEQFF.

This sequence joins TRBV5-1 and TRBJ2-1; D not certain. The germline CDR1 and CDR2 sequences are SGHRS and YFSETQ. The ends were cut back, 0 bases at V and 4 bases at J, with 17 bases in the middle. The CDR3 consists of 17 residues. The CDR3 is CASSLESVGASYNEQFF. CDR3 nucleotides: TGCGCCAGCAGCTTGGAAAGTGTCGGCGCGTCGTACAATGAGCAGTTCTTC.

V gene TRBV15 combines with J gene TRBJ2-5; D is perhaps TRBD2 (5 bases). The V and J ends lost 0 bases and 9 bases respectively, with 14 bases between them. Germline-derived CDR1 and CDR2 are LNHNV and YYDKDF (reference sequence). The CDR3 is 14 amino acids. The CDR3 spells CATSRDRARRAQYF. The CDR3 nucleotides are TGTGCCACCAGCAGAGATCGGGCACGGCGGGCCCAGTACTTC. The complete variable domain, with remaining parts taken from reference TRBV15 and TRBJ2-5, reads DAMVIQNPRYQVTQFGKPVTLSCSQTLNHNVMYWYQQKSSQAPKLLFHYYDKDFNNEADTPDNFQSRRPNTSFCFLDIRSPGLGDTAMYLCATSRDRARRAQYFGPGTRLLVL.

This clone was detected a few times. This chain links TRBV19 with TRBJ2-1, with D possibly being TRBD1 or TRBD2 (5 bases each). CDR1 and CDR2 from the germline V gene are LNHDA and SQIVND (reference sequence). The CDR3 totals 14 residues. V lost 4 bases, J lost 10 bases, and 17 bases lay in between. CDR3 in DNA: TGTGCCAGTAGTACCATGTTTGGGGACGAGGAGCAGTTCTTC. Translation: CASSTMFGDEEQFF.

The chain is built from TRBV30 and TRBJ1-5; D is ambiguous. Germline CDR1 GTSNPN, CDR2 SVGIG (reference sequence). This CDR3 has 14 amino acids. Trimming shortened V by 0 bases and J by 0 bases, and 6 bases separated the two germline ends. Written as DNA, the CDR3 is TGTGCCTGGAGTGTCGGCTATAGCAATCAGCCCCAGCATTTT. Amino acids: CAWSVGYSNQPQHF.

The chain recombines TRBV5-6 with TRBJ2-3; no reliable D call. V was clipped by 0 bases and J by 0 bases, with 8 bases between them. CDR3 length equals 15 residues. Per germline, CDR1 SGHDT and CDR2 YYEEEE. CDR3 loop: CASSLGPSSTDTQYF. CDR3 coding DNA: TGTGCCAGCAGCTTGGGCCCCTCTAGCACAGATACGCAGTATTTT.